This TCR beta chain came from a study of T cells in localized non-small cell lung cancer. This CDR3 region has 17 residues. With 2 bases removed from V and 0 bases from J, the gap between germline ends came to 14 bases. Per germline, CDR1 MDHEN and CDR2 SYDVKM. TCRdb's table, derived via immunoSEQ multiplex PCR, lists solely in-frame clones and lacks some. The table records about 60,000 clones, 75% to 90% of them present only once. The J gene is TRBJ2-1, the V gene TRBV28; D could derive from TRBD1 or TRBD2 (5 bases each). Material: peripheral blood, obtained before any cancer treatment. The source of this sequence is a woman aged 35-75 years with stage I lung adenocarcinoma. The CDR3 spells CASSLSRGITSYNEQFF. The CDR3 DNA reads as TGTGCCAGCAGTTTAAGTCGGGGCATCACCTCCTACAATGAGCAGTTCTTC. Looking up the rest from reference TRBV28 and TRBJ2-1 gives the full variable domain: DVKVTQSSRYLVKRTGEKVFLECVQDMDHENMFWYRQDPGLGLRLIYFSYDVKMKEKGDIPEGYSVSREKKERFSLILESASTNQTSMYLCASSLSRGITSYNEQFFGPGTRLTVL.